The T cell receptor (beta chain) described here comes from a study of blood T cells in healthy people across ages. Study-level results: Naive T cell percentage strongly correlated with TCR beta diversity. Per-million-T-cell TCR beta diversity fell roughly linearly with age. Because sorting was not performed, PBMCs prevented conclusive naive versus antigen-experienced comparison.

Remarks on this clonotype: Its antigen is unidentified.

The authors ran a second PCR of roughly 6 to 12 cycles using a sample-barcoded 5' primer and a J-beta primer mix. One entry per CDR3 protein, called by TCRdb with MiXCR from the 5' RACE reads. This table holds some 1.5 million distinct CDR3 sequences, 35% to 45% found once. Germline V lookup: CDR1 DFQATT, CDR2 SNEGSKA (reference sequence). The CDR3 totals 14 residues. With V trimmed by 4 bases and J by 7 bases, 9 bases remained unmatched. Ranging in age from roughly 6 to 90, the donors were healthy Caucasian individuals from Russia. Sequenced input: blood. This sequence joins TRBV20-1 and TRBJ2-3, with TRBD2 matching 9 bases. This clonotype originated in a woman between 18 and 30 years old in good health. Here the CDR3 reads CSATFSGGMYTQYF. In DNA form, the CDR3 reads TGCAGTGCTACCTTTAGCGGGGGAATGTATACGCAGTATTTT.